The 18 T cell receptor beta chains reported below all come from one sample, sequenced in a study of shared clonotypes between healthy human individuals. Clones were read by immunoSEQ multiplex PCR, and TCRdb kept only the in-frame ones, dropping some. Of under 700,000 clones listed, around 96% are singletons. Terminally differentiated effector memory CD45RA+ cells were excluded by CCR7 positive selection of CD45RO-negative cells. Material: naive CD8+ T cells sorted from blood. These receptor sequences come from a woman aged 25 to 39 in good health.

The chain uses TRBV28 and TRBJ2-2; D remains unclear. Trimming took off 6 bases at V and 4 bases at J, with 18 bases between the two ends. The length of the CDR3 is 16 residues. Germline V gives CDR1 MDHEN, CDR2 SYDVKM. CDR3 sequence: CASSHPDGTITGELFF. Here the CDR3 DNA reads TGTGCCAGCAGCCACCCCGATGGTACTATCACCGGGGAGCTGTTTTTT. Full variable domain (missing parts from reference TRBV28 and TRBJ2-2): DVKVTQSSRYLVKRTGEKVFLECVQDMDHENMFWYRQDPGLGLRLIYFSYDVKMKEKGDIPEGYSVSREKKERFSLILESASTNQTSMYLCASSHPDGTITGELFFGEGSRLTVL.

This clone was detected only once. The chain couples TRBV6-6 to TRBJ2-7; the match to TRBD2 covers 9 bases. Germline lookup yields CDR1 MNHNY and CDR2 SVGAGI (reference sequence). V lost 2 bases and J lost 5; bases outside the gene matches: 7. The CDR3 has 15 amino acids. CDR3 in amino acids: CASSYVVAGDHEQYF. In DNA, the CDR3 is TGTGCCAGCAGTTACGTGGTAGCGGGAGACCACGAGCAGTACTTC.

Worth noting for this clone: The DNA is left out, because the CDR3 cannot be placed on it with certainty; the CDR3 is given as TCRdb lists it. The chain recombines TRBV27 with TRBJ2-3; the D segment call TRBD2 is taken from the table without a DNA check. Per the germline V gene, CDR1 is MNHEY and CDR2 is SMNVEV (reference sequence). Termini included, the CDR3 measures 12 amino acids. The CDR3 is CASSFGLGSPYF.

The chain employs TRBV29-1 and TRBJ1-2; unclear D gene. The CDR3 consists of 12 residues. Per germline, CDR1 SQVTM and CDR2 ANQGSEA. Between the trimmed V and J ends, which lost 2 bases and 2 bases, there was a span of 6 bases. The CDR3 region has the DNA TGCAGCGTTGAAATGGCCAACTATGGCTACACCTTC. Residues: CSVEMANYGYTF.

The genes are TRBV19 and TRBJ2-7; D may correspond to TRBD1 or TRBD2 (5 bases each). Trimming took 5 bases from V and 7 from J, leaving 18 bases between them. This CDR3 region has 14 residues. Germline CDR1 LNHDA, CDR2 SQIVND (reference sequence). CDR3 nucleotides: TGTGCCAGTAGTGATTCTAGGGACCAACGGGAGCAGTACTTC. As protein: CASSDSRDQREQYF.

CDR3 bases: TGTGCCAGCCGGACAGGAACGGGCACCGGGGAGCTGTTTTTT. This codes for CASRTGTGTGELFF. The rearrangement joins TRBV5-6 to TRBJ2-2, with TRBD1 identical over 7 bases. The CDR3 spans 14 residues. Germline lookup yields CDR1 SGHDT and CDR2 YYEEEE. The V gene end was trimmed by 7 bases and the J gene end by 4 bases; junction bases not matched to a gene: 7.

The CDR3 reads CASSAGGVGYEQYF. The CDR3 DNA follows: TGTGCCAGCAGCGCGGGGGGGGTTGGGTACGAGCAGTACTTC. The rearrangement joins TRBV7-8 to TRBJ2-7; TRBD2 agrees at 9 bases. The CDR3 runs 14 residues. Germline V CDR1 and CDR2: SGHVS, FQNEAQ. Trimming took 5 bases from V and 4 from J; bases not matched to a gene: 6.

CDR3 amino acids: CASSLGTLLLTYEQYF. The DNA for the CDR3 is TGCGCCAGCAGCTTGGGTACCCTTCTCCTCACCTACGAGCAGTACTTC. The chain has TRBV5-1 and TRBJ2-7, with D uncertain. Trimming pared 0 bases from V and 2 bases from J, leaving 15 bases between. Germline assignment: CDR1 SGHRS and CDR2 YFSETQ. This CDR3 is built from 16 residues.

This clone was seen just once. This chain joins TRBV6-6 and TRBJ1-1; D not certain. This CDR3 has 15 residues. Trimming removed 2 bases from V and 0 bases from J, with 10 bases in between. The germline V gene has CDR1 MNHNY and CDR2 SVGAGI (reference sequence). This chain's CDR3 is CASSYGVSVNTEAFF. The CDR3 coding sequence is TGTGCCAGCAGTTACGGAGTCTCGGTGAACACTGAAGCTTTCTTT.

The chain is built from TRBV5-4 and TRBJ2-7, with TRBD2 as a possible D gene (7 bases). The CDR3 consists of 17 residues. V was trimmed by 4 bases and J by 1 base, leaving 21 bases between them. Germline CDR1 SGHNT, CDR2 YYREEE (reference sequence). CDR3 sequence reads: CASSPEGGGYGSYEQYF. The CDR3 DNA sequence: TGTGCCAGCAGCCCGGAGGGGGGAGGGTATGGTTCCTACGAGCAGTACTTC.

For this clone: The same CDR3 arises from other DNA sequences in this sample as well. This chain uses TRBV28 with TRBJ2-7, with D possibly matching TRBD1 (5 bases). The CDR3 consists of 14 residues. Per the germline V gene, CDR1 is MDHEN and CDR2 is SYDVKM. V was trimmed by 3 bases and J by 0 bases, leaving 9 bases between them. The CDR3 spells CASSLSGISYEQYF. DNA of the CDR3: TGTGCCAGCAGTTTGTCAGGGATCTCCTACGAGCAGTACTTC.

This chain links TRBV28 with TRBJ2-2; D is uncertain. The V gene's germline CDR1 is MDHEN and CDR2 SYDVKM. This CDR3 is 13 amino acids long. V was clipped by 3 bases and J by 3 bases, with 5 bases between them. In DNA, the CDR3 is TGTGCCAGCAGTTTGTTGCACACCGGGGAGCTGTTTTTT. Protein sequence: CASSLLHTGELFF. The whole variable domain, filled in from reference TRBV28 and TRBJ2-2, reads DVKVTQSSRYLVKRTGEKVFLECVQDMDHENMFWYRQDPGLGLRLIYFSYDVKMKEKGDIPEGYSVSREKKERFSLILESASTNQTSMYLCASSLLHTGELFFGEGSRLTVL.

The chain combines TRBV19 with TRBJ2-1, with D possibly matching TRBD1 (5 bases). Germline values: CDR1 LNHDA, CDR2 SQIVND (reference sequence). Trimming took 5 bases from V and 0 from J, leaving 11 bases between them. CDR3 length: 15 residues. The CDR3 reads CASSWGGTSYNEQFF. DNA for the CDR3: TGTGCCAGTAGTTGGGGCGGAACCTCCTACAATGAGCAGTTCTTC.

V gene TRBV28 combines with J gene TRBJ2-2; D gene unclear. This CDR3 has 14 amino acids. The germline V and J ends were trimmed by 3 bases and 5 bases, with 10 bases remaining between them. Germline V lookup: CDR1 MDHEN, CDR2 SYDVKM. Written as DNA, the CDR3 is TGTGCCAGCAGTTTGCCAGAGACAACCGGGGAGCTGTTTTTT. The encoded protein is CASSLPETTGELFF.

The V and J genes are TRBV19 and TRBJ1-1; TRBD1 might be the D (5 bases). Germline V gene sequence: CDR1 LNHDA, CDR2 SQIVND (reference sequence). This CDR3 spans 15 amino acids. V was pared by 5 bases and J by 2 bases, with 15 bases between. CDR3 DNA sequence: TGTGCCAGTAGTTACCCCTCGAGGGGTAACACTGAAGCTTTCTTT. Encoded protein: CASSYPSRGNTEAFF.

The V and J genes are TRBV29-1 and TRBJ1-5; 8 nucleotides align to TRBD1. The CDR3 covers 13 residues. In germline, CDR1 is SQVTM, CDR2 ANQGSEA. V was clipped by 3 bases and J by 7 bases; unmatched bases: 5. CDR3 protein: CSVDHRGKQPQHF. In DNA, the CDR3 is TGCAGCGTTGACCACAGGGGGAAACAGCCCCAGCATTTT.

The chain links TRBV27 to TRBJ2-3; 7 nucleotides match TRBD2. Germline loops: CDR1 MNHEY, CDR2 SMNVEV (reference sequence). CDR3 length equals 16 residues. V gave up 0 bases and J gave up 4 bases; unmatched junction bases: 7. The CDR3 protein is CASSLSGGSRSDTQYF. CDR3 bases: TGTGCCAGCAGTTTATCGGGCGGGAGTAGGTCAGATACGCAGTATTTT.

This sequence joins TRBV28 and TRBJ2-2; no firm D call. CDR1 and CDR2 from the germline V gene are MDHEN and SYDVKM. This CDR3 has 13 residues. Trimming pared 6 bases from V and 3 bases from J, leaving 8 bases between. The CDR3 nucleotides read TGTGCCAGCAGAGCTTTAGACACCGGGGAGCTGTTTTTT. It yields the protein CASRALDTGELFF.